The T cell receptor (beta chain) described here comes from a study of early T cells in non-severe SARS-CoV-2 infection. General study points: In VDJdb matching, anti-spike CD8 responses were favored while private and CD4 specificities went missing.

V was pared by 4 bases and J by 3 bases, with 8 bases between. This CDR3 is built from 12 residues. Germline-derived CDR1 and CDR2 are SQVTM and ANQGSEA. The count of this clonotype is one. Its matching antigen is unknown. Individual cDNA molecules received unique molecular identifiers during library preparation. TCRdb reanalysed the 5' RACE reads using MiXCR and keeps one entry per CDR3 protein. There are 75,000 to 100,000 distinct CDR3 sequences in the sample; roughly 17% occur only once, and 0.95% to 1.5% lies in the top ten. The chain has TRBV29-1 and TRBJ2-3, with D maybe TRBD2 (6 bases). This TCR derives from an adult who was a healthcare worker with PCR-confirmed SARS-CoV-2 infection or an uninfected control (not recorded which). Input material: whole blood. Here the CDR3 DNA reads TGCAGCGTTGGACGGGGGACAGATACGCAGTATTTT. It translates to CSVGRGTDTQYF.